This TCR beta chain was recovered during a study of regulatory T cells in long-lasting Graves disease. Trimming took off 5 bases at V and 5 bases at J, with 13 bases between the two ends. CDR3 length: 13 amino acids. Germline loops: CDR1 MNHEY, CDR2 SVGEGT. Construction of TCR beta libraries relied on iRepertoire HTBI primers and on Arm-PCR targeting CDR3 regions. As processed by the authors: About 60 TRBV and approximately 13 TRBJ segments were identified across samples. In TCRdb, the multiplex PCR reads were re-called with MiXCR into one record per CDR3 protein. TCRdb's processing, not the authors', yielded these V and J calls. The table includes 500,000 or so distinct CDR3 sequences, 15% to 20% detected once. Time point indicated: newly diagnosed GD, antithyroid drugs for less than 3 months. RNA isolated from PBMCs was used to make the TCR library. In addition, the sample was reused for a study of T cells in Graves' hyperthyroidism and ophthalmopathy.

The chain has TRBV6-2 or TRBV6-3 and TRBJ2-7; D is unclear. This clonotype was sampled from a woman aged 35 to 59 with Graves disease. The sequences come from peripheral blood mononuclear cells (PBMCs), collected at new diagnosis, from a patient treated with antithyroid drugs. CDR3 coding DNA: TGTGCCAGCAGTCCTATTTACTCGGACGAGCAGTACTTC. Translation gives CASSPIYSDEQYF.